This record concerns one T cell receptor (beta chain) sequence. Its antigen is unknown. Each single cDNA molecule received a unique molecular identifier. Using its own MiXCR run on the 5' RACE reads, TCRdb lists one record per CDR3 protein. The sample includes tens of thousands of distinct CDR3 sequences, around 5% of them seen just once. This CDR3 comprises 15 residues. The V end was cut by 0 bases, the J end by 6 bases, with 13 bases between. Germline CDR1 and CDR2: SGHDN and FVKESK. The data belong to a study of early T cells in non-severe SARS-CoV-2 infection. Background on the study: Unsorted whole-blood RNA was sequenced in bulk, leaving chains unpaired. Study-wide findings and caveats: Anti-spike CD8 responses were favored by VDJdb matching, which missed private and CD4 specificities.

This clonotype originated in an adult who was a healthcare worker with PCR-confirmed SARS-CoV-2 infection or an uninfected control (not recorded which). Source material: whole blood. The chain uses TRBV14 and TRBJ2-3, with D tentatively TRBD1 (5 bases). DNA of the CDR3: TGTGCCAGCAGCCAAGAGAGAGATTCAGGGGATACGCAGTATTTT. This sequence encodes CASSQERDSGDTQYF.